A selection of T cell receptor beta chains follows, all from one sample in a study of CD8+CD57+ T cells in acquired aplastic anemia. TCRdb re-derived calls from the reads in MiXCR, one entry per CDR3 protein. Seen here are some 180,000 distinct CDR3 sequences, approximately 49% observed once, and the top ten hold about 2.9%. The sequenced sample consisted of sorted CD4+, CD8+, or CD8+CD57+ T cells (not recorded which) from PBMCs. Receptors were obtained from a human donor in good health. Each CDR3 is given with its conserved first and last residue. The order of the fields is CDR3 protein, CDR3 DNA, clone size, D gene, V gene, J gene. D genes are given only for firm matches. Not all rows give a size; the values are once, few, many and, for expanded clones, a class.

cdr3_aa: CSVGSGFPPMLVF
cdr3_nt: TGCAGCGTTGGGTCGGGCTTCCCCCCGATGTTGGTCTTT
clone_size: NA
d_call: NA
v_call: TRBV29-1
j_call: TRBJ1-1

cdr3_aa: CASSQGPTSTYEQYF
cdr3_nt: TGTGCCAGCAGCCAAGGCCCGACTAGCACCTACGAGCAGTACTTC
clone_size: many
d_call: TRBD2
v_call: TRBV14
j_call: TRBJ2-7

cdr3_aa: CASSLGDRGYTF
cdr3_nt: TGTGCCAGCAGCTTAGGGGATCGTGGCTACACCTTC
clone_size: NA
d_call: NA
v_call: TRBV7-9
j_call: TRBJ1-2

cdr3_aa: CASSPTSGRVHNEQFF
cdr3_nt: TGTGCCAGCAGCCCGACTAGCGGGAGGGTCCACAATGAGCAGTTCTTC
clone_size: NA
d_call: TRBD2
v_call: TRBV12-3/TRBV12-4
j_call: TRBJ2-1

cdr3_aa: CASSADRGREPLHF
cdr3_nt: TGTGCCAGCAGCGCGGACAGGGGGCGAGAACCCCTCCACTTT
clone_size: NA
d_call: TRBD1
v_call: TRBV7-2
j_call: TRBJ1-6

cdr3_aa: CSATPKSGTGYF
cdr3_nt: TGCAGTGCTACCCCGAAATCAGGCACCGGGTACTTC
clone_size: many
d_call: NA
v_call: TRBV20-1
j_call: TRBJ2-5

cdr3_aa: CSVTTGYGYTF
cdr3_nt: TGCAGCGTTACCACAGGGTATGGCTACACCTTC
clone_size: once
d_call: NA
v_call: TRBV29-1
j_call: TRBJ1-2

cdr3_aa: CASSLMVHSNTEAFF
cdr3_nt: TGTGCCAGCAGTTTAATGGTACACTCGAACACTGAAGCTTTCTTT
clone_size: once
d_call: NA
v_call: TRBV7-3
j_call: TRBJ1-1

cdr3_aa: CSANTGSDTEAFF
cdr3_nt: TGCAGTGCAAACACAGGGTCCGACACTGAAGCTTTCTTT
clone_size: NA
d_call: NA
v_call: TRBV20-1
j_call: TRBJ1-1

cdr3_aa: CASSQGREQYF
cdr3_nt: TGCGCCAGCAGCCAAGGGAGGGAGCAGTACTTC
clone_size: NA
d_call: NA
v_call: TRBV4-3
j_call: TRBJ2-7

cdr3_aa: CASSLEAREAFF
cdr3_nt: TGTGCCAGCAGCTTAGAGGCCAGGGAAGCTTTCTTT
clone_size: NA
d_call: NA
v_call: TRBV7-9
j_call: TRBJ1-1

cdr3_aa: CASSQAGSLDNEQFF
cdr3_nt: TGTGCCAGCAGCCAAGCCGGTAGTTTGGACAATGAGCAGTTCTTC
clone_size: NA
d_call: NA
v_call: TRBV3-1
j_call: TRBJ2-1

cdr3_aa: CASISAGQETQYF
cdr3_nt: TGTGCCAGCATCAGCGCGGGACAAGAGACCCAGTACTTC
clone_size: NA
d_call: NA
v_call: TRBV7-9
j_call: TRBJ2-5

cdr3_aa: CASSVQEVTEAFF
cdr3_nt: TGTGCCAGCAGCGTACAGGAGGTCACTGAAGCTTTCTTT
clone_size: many
d_call: NA
v_call: TRBV5-5
j_call: TRBJ1-1

cdr3_aa: CASTKTYDRYNEQFF
cdr3_nt: TGTGCCAGCACCAAGACATACGACAGATACAATGAGCAGTTCTTC
clone_size: many
d_call: NA
v_call: TRBV7-6
j_call: TRBJ2-1

cdr3_aa: CASSEAGEVETQYF
cdr3_nt: TGCGCCAGCAGTGAAGCGGGGGAGGTAGAGACCCAGTACTTC
clone_size: NA
d_call: TRBD2
v_call: TRBV2
j_call: TRBJ2-5

cdr3_aa: CASSLDADYEQYF
cdr3_nt: TGTGCCAGCAGCTTAGATGCAGATTACGAGCAGTACTTC
clone_size: NA
d_call: NA
v_call: TRBV7-2
j_call: TRBJ2-7

cdr3_aa: CASSYRTPRGTGELFF
cdr3_nt: TGTGCCAGCAGTTACAGGACCCCGCGGGGCACCGGGGAGCTGTTTTTT
clone_size: NA
d_call: NA
v_call: TRBV6-2/TRBV6-3
j_call: TRBJ2-2

cdr3_aa: CSARDKGRETQYF
cdr3_nt: TGCAGTGCTAGAGATAAAGGGCGGGAGACGCAGTATTTT
clone_size: many
d_call: TRBD2
v_call: TRBV20-1
j_call: TRBJ2-3

cdr3_aa: CASSTGQAPERFF
cdr3_nt: TGCGCCAGCAGCACGGGACAGGCCCCCGAACGGTTCTTC
clone_size: many
d_call: TRBD1
v_call: TRBV5-1
j_call: TRBJ2-1

cdr3_aa: CASSISGGNPYNEQFF
cdr3_nt: TGTGCCAGTAGTATCTCGGGGGGGAACCCATACAATGAGCAGTTCTTC
clone_size: NA
d_call: TRBD2
v_call: TRBV19
j_call: TRBJ2-1

cdr3_aa: CASSLSENTEAFF
cdr3_nt: TGTGCCAGCAGCTTGTCCGAGAACACTGAAGCTTTCTTT
clone_size: many
d_call: NA
v_call: TRBV7-6
j_call: TRBJ1-1

cdr3_aa: CATSSRRDFSNGYTF
cdr3_nt: TGTGCCACCAGCTCCCGCAGGGATTTTTCGAATGGCTACACCTTC
clone_size: NA
d_call: NA
v_call: TRBV15
j_call: TRBJ1-2

cdr3_aa: CASSLQGQDSPLHF
cdr3_nt: TGCGCCAGCAGCTTACAGGGGCAAGACTCACCCCTCCACTTT
clone_size: few
d_call: TRBD1
v_call: TRBV5-1
j_call: TRBJ1-6

cdr3_aa: CASSIRTLRNTEAFF
cdr3_nt: TGTGCCAGTAGTATAAGAACCCTACGGAACACTGAAGCTTTCTTT
clone_size: many
d_call: NA
v_call: TRBV19
j_call: TRBJ1-1

cdr3_aa: CASSERSGSSYEQYF
cdr3_nt: TGCGCCAGCAGTGAAAGAAGCGGGAGCTCCTACGAGCAGTACTTC
clone_size: many
d_call: TRBD2
v_call: TRBV10-2
j_call: TRBJ2-7

cdr3_aa: CASRTDRGSGNEQFF
cdr3_nt: TGTGCCAGCAGAACTGACAGGGGCTCTGGCAATGAGCAGTTCTTC
clone_size: many
d_call: TRBD1
v_call: TRBV6-1
j_call: TRBJ2-1